The 9 T cell receptor beta chains in this list originate from one sample, sequenced in a study of cytomegalovirus exposure and HLA in healthy donors. In the PCR, 60 Vbeta and 13 Jbeta primers were used. Generated by immunoSEQ multiplex PCR, the TCRdb table keeps only in-frame clones and is missing some. The repertoire includes over 200,000 clones, about 84% of them detected once, and around 1.2% sits in the top ten. The specimen sequenced was PBMCs. The receptors here all came from a human donor in good health.

The chain is built from TRBV10-3 and TRBJ2-1, with D uncertain. Looked up from germline, CDR1 is ENHRY and CDR2 is SYGVKD. V was trimmed by 8 bases and J by 5 bases, leaving 7 bases between them. This CDR3 has 11 residues. The CDR3 protein is CAIDADNEQFF. CDR3 sequence (DNA): TGTGCCATCGACGCGGACAATGAGCAGTTCTTC.

The chain is built from TRBV7-6 and TRBJ1-1, with a possible D match to TRBD1 (5 bases). This CDR3 has 15 amino acids. CDR1 SGHVS and CDR2 FNYEAQ come from the germline V gene. Trimming took 1 base from V and 3 from J, leaving 12 bases between them. The CDR3 bases are TGTGCCAGCAGCTTAGATCAGGGCGGGGACACTGAAGCTTTCTTT. Amino acid sequence: CASSLDQGGDTEAFF. Together with reference TRBV7-6 and TRBJ1-1, the CDR3 gives the full variable domain: GAGVSQSPRYKVTKRGQDVALRCDPISGHVSLYWYRQALGQGPEFLTYFNYEAQQDKSGLPNDRFSAERPEGSISTLTIQRTEQRDSAMYRCASSLDQGGDTEAFFGQGTRLTVV.

This chain links TRBV28 with TRBJ2-7; possibly TRBD1 for D (6 bases). Trimming pared 4 bases from V and 3 bases from J, leaving 13 bases between. The CDR3 covers 14 residues. Per the germline V gene, CDR1 is MDHEN and CDR2 is SYDVKM. The CDR3 DNA is TGTGCCAGCAGTTCGGACAGTAGGGTCTACGAGCAGTACTTC. Translated, it gives CASSSDSRVYEQYF.

The chain joins TRBV5-1 to TRBJ1-2; 9 bases are a match to TRBD1. The CDR3 loop spans 15 amino acids. From germline, CDR1 is SGHRS and CDR2 YFSETQ. Germline trimming cut 3 bases from V and 4 bases from J; bases unmatched to any gene: 7. The CDR3 reads CASSSGTGQSYGYTF. The CDR3 DNA is TGCGCCAGCAGCTCGGGGACAGGGCAAAGCTATGGCTACACCTTC.

The chain joins TRBV29-1 to TRBJ1-3; TRBD1 is a possible D gene (6 bases). This CDR3 region has 13 residues. Germline V gene data show CDR1 as SQVTM and CDR2 as ANQGSEA. V was trimmed by 4 bases and J by 4 bases, leaving 11 bases between them. The chain's CDR3 is CSVGDNVGNTIYF. CDR3 in DNA: TGCAGCGTTGGGGACAATGTCGGAAACACCATATATTTT.

The J gene is TRBJ2-1, the V gene TRBV4-3; tentatively, D is TRBD2 (5 bases). Between the trimmed V and J ends, which lost 0 bases and 7 bases, there was a span of 13 bases. Germline V gives CDR1 LGHNA, CDR2 YSLEER. The CDR3 length is 15 residues. CDR3 residues: CASSQDVGTGNEQFF. In nucleotides, the CDR3 is TGCGCCAGCAGCCAAGATGTGGGAACGGGGAATGAGCAGTTCTTC.

The J gene is TRBJ2-7, the V gene TRBV28, with 9 bases fitting TRBD1. The V gene's germline CDR1 is MDHEN and CDR2 SYDVKM. The CDR3 contains 16 residues. After removal of 6 bases from V and 1 base from J, the junction contained 10 bases not matched to a gene. Here the CDR3 DNA reads TGTGCCAGCAGAGATTCATGGACAGGGGATTCCTACGAGCAGTACTTC. Translation gives CASRDSWTGDSYEQYF.

The sample holds a few counts of this clone. CDR3 nucleotide sequence: TGTGCCAGCAGACCGAGGACAGGGGAAATCGGGGAGCTGTTTTTT. The encoded protein is CASRPRTGEIGELFF. This sequence joins TRBV7-9 and TRBJ2-2, with 9 bases lining up with TRBD1. J was trimmed by 7 bases and V by 6 bases; bases with no gene match: 9. The CDR3 is 15 residues long. Germline V gives CDR1 SEHNR, CDR2 FQNEAQ (reference sequence).

The DNA for the CDR3 is TGTGCCACGGGACTAGCGGGGCTCACAGATACGCAGTATTTT. This gives the protein CATGLAGLTDTQYF. The genes are TRBV15 and TRBJ2-3; 13 bases are shared with TRBD2. After removal of 9 bases from V and 2 bases from J, the junction contained 2 bases not matched to a gene. Germline V gene data show CDR1 as LNHNV and CDR2 as YYDKDF (reference sequence). The CDR3 extends over 14 amino acids.